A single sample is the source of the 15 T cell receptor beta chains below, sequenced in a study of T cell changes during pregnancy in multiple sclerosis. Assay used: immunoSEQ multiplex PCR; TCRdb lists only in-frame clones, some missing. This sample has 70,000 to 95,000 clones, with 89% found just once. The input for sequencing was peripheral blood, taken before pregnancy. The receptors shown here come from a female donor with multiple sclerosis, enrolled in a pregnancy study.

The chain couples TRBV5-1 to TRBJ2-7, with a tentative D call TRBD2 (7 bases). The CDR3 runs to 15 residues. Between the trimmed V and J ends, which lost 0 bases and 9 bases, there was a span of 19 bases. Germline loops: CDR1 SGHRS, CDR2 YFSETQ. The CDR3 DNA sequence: TGCGCCAGCAGCTTGGGAGGGGGGGCTCGACAAAGGCAGTACTTC. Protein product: CASSLGGGARQRQYF.

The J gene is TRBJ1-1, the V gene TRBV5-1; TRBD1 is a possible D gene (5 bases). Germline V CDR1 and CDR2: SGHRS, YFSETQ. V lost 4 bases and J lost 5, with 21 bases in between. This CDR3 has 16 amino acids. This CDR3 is CASSGLPWGGRTEAFF. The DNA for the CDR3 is TGCGCCAGCAGCGGCCTTCCCTGGGGGGGGAGGACTGAAGCTTTCTTT.

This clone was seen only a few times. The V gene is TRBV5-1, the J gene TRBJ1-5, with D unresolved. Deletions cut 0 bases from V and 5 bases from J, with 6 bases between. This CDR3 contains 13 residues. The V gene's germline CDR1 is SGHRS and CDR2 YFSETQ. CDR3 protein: CASSLVSDQPQHF. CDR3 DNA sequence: TGCGCCAGCAGCTTGGTTTCGGATCAGCCCCAGCATTTT.

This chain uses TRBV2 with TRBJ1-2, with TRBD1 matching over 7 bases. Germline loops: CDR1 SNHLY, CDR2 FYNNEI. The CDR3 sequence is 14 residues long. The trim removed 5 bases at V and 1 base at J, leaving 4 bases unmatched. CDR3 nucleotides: TGTGCCAGCAGTCCAGACAGGGTTAACTATGGCTACACCTTC. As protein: CASSPDRVNYGYTF.

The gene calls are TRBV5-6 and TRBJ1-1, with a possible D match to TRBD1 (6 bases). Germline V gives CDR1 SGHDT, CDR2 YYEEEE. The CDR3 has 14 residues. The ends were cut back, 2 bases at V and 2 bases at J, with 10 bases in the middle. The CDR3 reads CASSFTRGNTEAFF. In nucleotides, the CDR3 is TGTGCCAGCAGCTTCACCAGGGGAAACACTGAAGCTTTCTTT.

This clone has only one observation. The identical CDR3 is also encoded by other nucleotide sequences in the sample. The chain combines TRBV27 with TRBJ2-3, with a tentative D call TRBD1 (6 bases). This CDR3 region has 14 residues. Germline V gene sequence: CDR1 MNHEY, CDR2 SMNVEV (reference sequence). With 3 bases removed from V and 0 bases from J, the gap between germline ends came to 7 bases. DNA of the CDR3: TGTGCCAGCAGTTTGGGGGCTAGCACAGATACGCAGTATTTT. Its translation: CASSLGASTDTQYF.

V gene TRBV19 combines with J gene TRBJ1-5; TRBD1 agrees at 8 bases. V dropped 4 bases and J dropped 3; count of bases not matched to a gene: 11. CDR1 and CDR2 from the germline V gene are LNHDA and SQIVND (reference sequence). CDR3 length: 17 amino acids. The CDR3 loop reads CASSTLRGQGANQPQHF. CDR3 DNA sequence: TGTGCCAGTAGTACACTGAGGGGGCAGGGGGCCAATCAGCCCCAGCATTTT.

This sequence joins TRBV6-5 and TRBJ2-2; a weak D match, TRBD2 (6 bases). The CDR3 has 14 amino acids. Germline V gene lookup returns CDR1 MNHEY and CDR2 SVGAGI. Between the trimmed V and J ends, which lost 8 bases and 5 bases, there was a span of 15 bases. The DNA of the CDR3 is TGTGCCAGCCGGAAGCAGGCGGGGACCGGGGAGCTGTTTTTT. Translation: CASRKQAGTGELFF.

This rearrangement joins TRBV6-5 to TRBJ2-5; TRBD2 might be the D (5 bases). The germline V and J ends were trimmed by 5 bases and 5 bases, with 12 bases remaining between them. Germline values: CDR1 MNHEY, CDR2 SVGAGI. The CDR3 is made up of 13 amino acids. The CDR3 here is CASSRGLEETQYF. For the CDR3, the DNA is TGTGCCAGCAGTCGAGGGCTAGAGGAGACCCAGTACTTC.

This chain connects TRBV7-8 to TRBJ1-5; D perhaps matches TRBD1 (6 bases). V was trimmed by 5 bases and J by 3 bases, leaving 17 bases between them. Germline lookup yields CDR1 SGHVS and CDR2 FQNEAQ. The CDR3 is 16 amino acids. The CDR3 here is CASSTRTGTNNQPQHF. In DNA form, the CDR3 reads TGTGCCAGCAGCACACGTACAGGGACGAACAATCAGCCCCAGCATTTT. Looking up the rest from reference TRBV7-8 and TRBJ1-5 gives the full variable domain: GAGVSQSPRYKVAKRGQDVALRCDPISGHVSLFWYQQALGQGPEFLTYFQNEAQLDKSGLPSDRFFAERPEGSVSTLKIQRTQQEDSAVYLCASSTRTGTNNQPQHFGDGTRLSIL.

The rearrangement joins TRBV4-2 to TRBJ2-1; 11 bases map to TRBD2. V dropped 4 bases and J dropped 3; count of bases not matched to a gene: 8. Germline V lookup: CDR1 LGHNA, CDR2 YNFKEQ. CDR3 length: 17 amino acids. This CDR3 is CASSPRATSGGYNEQFF. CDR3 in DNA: TGTGCCAGCAGCCCAAGGGCTACTAGCGGGGGCTACAATGAGCAGTTCTTC.

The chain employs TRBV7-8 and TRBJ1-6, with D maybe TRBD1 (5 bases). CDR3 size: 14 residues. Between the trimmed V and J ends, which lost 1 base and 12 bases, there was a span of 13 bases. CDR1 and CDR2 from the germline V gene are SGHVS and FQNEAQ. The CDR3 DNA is TGTGCCAGCAGCTTAGAACTCACAGGTGGACCCCTCCACTTT. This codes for CASSLELTGGPLHF.

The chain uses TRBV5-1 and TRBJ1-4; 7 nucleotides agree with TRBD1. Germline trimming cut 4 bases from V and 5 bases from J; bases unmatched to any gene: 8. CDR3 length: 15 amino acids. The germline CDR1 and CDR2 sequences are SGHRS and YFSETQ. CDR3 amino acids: CASSPTGTENEKLFF. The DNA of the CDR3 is TGCGCCAGCAGCCCGACCGGGACAGAAAATGAAAAACTGTTTTTT.

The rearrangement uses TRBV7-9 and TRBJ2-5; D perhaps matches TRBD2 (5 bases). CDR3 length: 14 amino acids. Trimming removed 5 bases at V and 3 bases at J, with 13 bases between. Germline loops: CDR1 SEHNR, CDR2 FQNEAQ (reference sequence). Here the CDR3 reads CASSPSSGEETQYF. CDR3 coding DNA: TGTGCCAGCAGCCCCAGTTCCGGGGAAGAGACCCAGTACTTC.

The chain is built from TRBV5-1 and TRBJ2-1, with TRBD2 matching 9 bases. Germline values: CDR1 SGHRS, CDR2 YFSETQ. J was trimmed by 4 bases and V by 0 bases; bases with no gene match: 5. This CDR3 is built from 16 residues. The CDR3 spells CASSLAPLAGYNEQFF. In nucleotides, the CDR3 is TGCGCCAGCAGCTTGGCCCCCCTAGCGGGGTACAATGAGCAGTTCTTC.